The rows below give T cell receptor beta chains drawn from one sample of a study of T cells in Graves' hyperthyroidism and ophthalmopathy. Using its own MiXCR run on the multiplex PCR reads, TCRdb lists one record per CDR3 protein. The table has some 440,000 distinct CDR3 sequences, around 14% seen once. The sample taken for sequencing was blood. The origin of the receptors is a woman under 30 with Graves' hyperthyroidism. Both conserved end residues are part of each CDR3. A D gene is named only where the DNA matches it firmly. A clone size is listed for some rows: how often the clone was seen (once, few, many), or a class if it is expanded.

NA	NA	15	TRBV6-1	TRBJ1-3	CASSVAGTAGNTIYF	TGTGCCAGCAGTGTAGCTGGCACTGCTGGAAACACCATATATTTT
NA	TRBD2	14	TRBV15	TRBJ2-1	CATSRSGRAEEQFF	TGTGCCACCAGCAGAAGCGGGAGGGCCGAAGAGCAGTTCTTC
few	TRBD1	15	TRBV5-6	TRBJ1-1	CASSAGQVGHTEAFF	TGTGCCAGCAGCGCCGGACAGGTTGGGCACACTGAAGCTTTCTTT
many	NA	13	TRBV29-1	TRBJ2-2	CSVWDVSEGELFF	TGCAGCGTCTGGGACGTTTCAGAGGGGGAGCTGTTTTTT
NA	NA	16	TRBV4-2	TRBJ2-7	CASSQGGAYKTYEQYF	TGTGCCAGCAGCCAAGGGGGGGCCTACAAGACCTACGAGCAGTACTTC
many	TRBD1	16	TRBV20-1	TRBJ2-4	CSATRQGAAAKNIQYF	TGCAGTGCTACCAGACAGGGGGCGGCGGCCAAAAACATTCAGTACTTC
many	NA	14	TRBV7-2	TRBJ1-4	CASSLQRGDEKLFF	TGTGCCAGCAGCTTACAGAGGGGGGATGAAAAACTGTTTTTT
many	NA	16	TRBV12-3/TRBV12-4	TRBJ2-1	CASSLGARAGANEQFF	TGTGCCAGCAGTTTAGGCGCGAGGGCCGGGGCGAATGAGCAGTTCTTC
few	TRBD1	15	TRBV12-3/TRBV12-4	TRBJ2-7	CASSLQGVQPYEQYF	TGTGCCAGCAGTTTACAGGGGGTTCAACCCTACGAGCAGTACTTC
many	NA	19	TRBV4-1	TRBJ1-4	CASSHYAVSATRTNEKLFF	TGCGCCAGCAGCCACTATGCGGTTTCAGCAACTAGGACTAATGAAAAACTGTTTTTT
many	NA	13	TRBV11-3	TRBJ1-1	CASSLDRGGEAFF	TGTGCCAGCAGCTTAGATCGCGGGGGGGAAGCTTTCTTT
few	NA	13	TRBV29-1	TRBJ2-7	CSVGLGTPYEQYF	TGCAGCGTTGGGTTAGGTACCCCCTACGAGCAGTACTTC
many	NA	14	TRBV11-3	TRBJ1-1	CASRTEGSRTEAFF	TGTGCCAGCAGAACCGAGGGGAGTCGGACTGAAGCTTTCTTT
many	NA	15	TRBV24-1	TRBJ2-1	CATSEEGSPYNEQFF	TGTGCCACCAGTGAGGAGGGGTCCCCCTACAATGAGCAGTTCTTC
NA	TRBD1	16	TRBV5-4	TRBJ1-2	CASSLGTGQGVYGYTF	TGTGCCAGCAGCTTGGGTACGGGACAGGGGGTCTATGGCTACACCTTC
many	TRBD1	14	TRBV7-9	TRBJ2-3	CASSVGQAGDTQYF	TGTGCCAGCAGCGTAGGACAGGCAGGGGATACGCAGTATTTT